This T cell receptor beta chain was retrieved from a study of T cells in Graves' hyperthyroidism and ophthalmopathy. The study's findings and limits: Expanded thyroid clonotypes (above 0.001) were mostly also found in blood. Ophthalmopathy was predicted by the model a median of about 6.7 months ahead of onset.

Germline trimming cut 5 bases from V and 1 base from J; bases unmatched to any gene: 4. Germline V gene sequence: CDR1 SGHTA, CDR2 FQGNSA. This CDR3 is built from 17 residues. There were TCR beta CDR3 regions amplified from RNA transcripts. The study used the HTBI primer set for a first-round RT-PCR of the TCR CDR3. TCRdb called the multiplex PCR reads again in MiXCR, with one record for every CDR3 protein. The profile shows 600,000 to 700,000 distinct CDR3 sequences, about 15% of them singletons. This clonotype appeared many times. What it binds is unknown. Lactation, pregnancy, other autoimmune disease or uncontrolled infection led to exclusion of patients. Based on clinical symptoms, serum thyroxine and TRAb, thyroid ultrasound and orbital computed tomography, diagnoses were reached.

This receptor was identified in a woman aged 40 to 55 with Graves' ophthalmopathy. The specimen was blood. The chain has TRBV7-2 and TRBJ2-2; TRBD2 agrees at 13 bases. The CDR3 is CASSPGLAGMNTGELFF. The CDR3 DNA reads TGTGCCAGCAGCCCGGGACTAGCGGGGATGAACACCGGGGAGCTGTTTTTT.